This TCR beta chain originates from a study of T-cell reconstitution after alpha-beta-depleted transplantation in children. Study observations and caveats: Alpha-beta T cells present about two months after transplant were reported to originate from several hundred expanded graft clones. The origin of high day-60 TCRbeta diversity in some patients lay in surviving recipient T cells and thymic progenitors. A year had passed since transplant, and T-cell counts and diversity by then came mostly from newly produced T cells.

There are many counts of this clonotype. Its target is not known. Germline CDR1 SGHKS, CDR2 YYEKEE (reference sequence). With 0 bases removed from V and 1 base from J, the gap between germline ends came to 7 bases. This CDR3 has 14 amino acids. Preparation of the TCRbeta library involved a method that used unique molecular identifiers. A single record per CDR3 protein comes from TCRdb applying MiXCR to the PCR reads. This repertoire shows fewer than 350,000 distinct CDR3 sequences, over 9.5% found once; its top ten account for 7.5%. The sequence came from a boy younger than two with acute myeloid leukemia, due to receive a stem cell transplant. The rearrangement uses TRBV5-5 and TRBJ2-5; D ambiguous. The sequenced sample was PBMCs, obtained before TCRalphabeta/CD19-depleted stem cell transplant. CDR3 region: CASSLGPSQETQYF. The CDR3 DNA is TGTGCCAGCAGCTTGGGGCCGAGCCAAGAGACCCAGTACTTC.